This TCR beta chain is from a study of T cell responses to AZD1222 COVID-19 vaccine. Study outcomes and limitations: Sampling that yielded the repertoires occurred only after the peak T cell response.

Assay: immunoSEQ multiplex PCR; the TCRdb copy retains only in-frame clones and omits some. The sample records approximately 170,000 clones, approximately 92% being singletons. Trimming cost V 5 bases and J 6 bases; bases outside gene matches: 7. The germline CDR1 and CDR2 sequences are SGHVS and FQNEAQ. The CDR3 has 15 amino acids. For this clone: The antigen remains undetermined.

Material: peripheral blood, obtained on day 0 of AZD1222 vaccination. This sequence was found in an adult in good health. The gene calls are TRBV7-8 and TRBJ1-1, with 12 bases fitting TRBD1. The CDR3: CASSERDRGQPEAFF. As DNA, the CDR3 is TGTGCCAGCAGCGAACGGGACAGGGGGCAACCTGAAGCTTTCTTT.